This T cell receptor (beta chain) appears in the sequencing data of a study of shared clonotypes between healthy human individuals (dated by TCRdb to 2020 to 2022). About the full investigation: A couple of women and a few men aged 18 to 49 years were included in the cohort. For each donor, CD4 naive and CD4 memory were each given three plates, CD8 naive was given two plates, and CD8 memory was given one plate. To estimate repertoire size and how much clonotypes are shared between individuals, the study performed deep sequencing of blood TCR repertoires from 4 to 6 healthy adults. Libraries were prepared and TCR repertoires were sequenced by different laboratories using diverse techniques, in order to increase sequencing depth and limit assay-specific biases. Each donor's leukapheresis produced roughly between roughly 0.85 and 9 billion PBMCs.

As regards this clone: What this receptor recognizes is not known. Per-nucleotide qualities are absent, and no much larger clonotype sits a single base away.

Using the deep immunoSEQ assay, multiplex PCR amplified TCR CDR3 regions from genomic DNA. For each cell subset, the extracted genomic DNA was distributed evenly across all wells of several immunoSEQ 96-well plates, and each plate served as one replicate. For sorted subsets, approximately 210 ng genomic DNA, equal to 30,000 to 35,000 T cell genomes, was loaded into each replicate PCR. The purified libraries were quantified using a Qubit 3.0 fluorometer, sized with a Bioanalyzer 2100, and then quantified again using the KAPA Library Quantification kit. Each immunoSEQ 96-well plate was sequenced on its own single-read 150-cycle Illumina NextSeq 550 flow cell. The source study handled its data this way. Because the immunoSEQ output included only junctional sequences and no quality scores, the filtering could not be the same as the filtering used for full-length reads. Sequences were annotated with PyIR, a Python wrapper for IgBLAST v1.9, using IMGT germline references to assign V/J genes and CDR3. Reads were filtered out if the reads had weak V/J assignments (E-value above 1e-6), no CDR3, stop codons, out-of-frame junctions, or ambiguous translated residues. A V3J clonotype was defined by an identical inferred V gene, J gene, and CDR3 amino acid sequence. The percentage overlap between two repertoires was calculated by dividing the number of shared unique clonotypes by the size of the smaller repertoire. Repertoire richness was assessed with RTK rarefaction, the Chao1 estimator, and Recon v2.1 estimates of unobserved clonotypes. Generation probabilities for all TCRbeta clonotypes obtained by the gDNA method from a handful of donors were computed using OLGA. This immuneACCESS table, as held by TCRdb, lists in-frame sequences with V and J called but not all clones. Of the missing ones, under half trace to an unresolved V gene in checked studies; the others have no known cause. V and J calls and clone size are those listed in that table; D and trimming were worked out from the DNA. This sample lists roughly 2.1 million clones; approximately 94% were detected once. The ten largest clones take up under 2% of the sample.

For the CD8 naive samples, CD45RO-negative cells were positively selected for CCR7, yielding a CD45RA+CCR7+ population from which TemRA cells were excluded. The donors were healthy, HIV-negative adults with no recently reported acute infections or vaccinations. Only Caucasian adults living in Nashville, Tennessee, USA were represented among the donors. Blood was collected by leukapheresis, and PBMCs were isolated by Ficoll-Histopaque density gradient centrifugation and then cryopreserved in liquid nitrogen vapor phase. Analytical flow cytometry was used to check the purity and quantity of each magnetically sorted T cell population. Each sorted fraction had its genomic DNA isolated and then quantified by UV absorbance on a Nanodrop 2000c. The germline V gene specifies MNHNS as CDR1 and SASEGT as CDR2. The CDR3 runs 15 amino acids, cysteine and phenylalanine included. Only the CDR3 region is kept as DNA, spanning 45 bases read in frame from base 1. The germline ends are 18 bases apart after V is trimmed by 6 bases and J by 3 bases.

The study at large found these results: Larger estimated clonotype richness was generally found for naive subsets than for memory subsets. About 4.5% of naive CD4, around 4% of naive CD8, 2% to 2.5% of memory CD4, and 0.35% to 0.4% of memory CD8 clonotypes were shared across several donors. Clonotypes shared by all four sorted-subset donors showed higher generation probabilities than non-shared clonotypes. Pairwise subsampling indicated that sequencing depth was expected to affect the degree of clonotype sharing among donors. The small number of donors limited the genetic and exposure-history diversity represented. Only blood was sampled, and tissue TCR repertoires likely differ from those in blood. Even with the large sequencing depth, rarefaction of the sorted-subset datasets indicated that sequencing was incomplete.

Rearrangement joined TRBV6-1 to TRBJ2-7; the D gene is perhaps TRBD1, from 6 matching bases. The TCR originated in a man aged 18-30 years in good health. Some clones in this sample may be carry-over from other donors' samples. Sequencing used naive CD8+ T cells from PBMCs. What this sample's cell subset or site label stands for: CD45RA+CCR7+. The CDR3: CASSVGQPNFYEQYF. The nucleotide sequence is given as TGTGCCAGCAGCGTGGGACAACCGAACTTCTACGAGCAGTACTTC.